This TCR beta chain was captured by sequencing in a study of T cells in Graves' hyperthyroidism and ophthalmopathy. Details on this clonotype: Its antigen is unidentified.

V shed 5 bases and J shed 6 bases, with 10 bases lying between them. This CDR3 is 11 amino acids long. Per germline, CDR1 GTSNPN and CDR2 SVGIG (reference sequence). RNA transcripts served as the template for amplifying TCR beta CDR3 regions. The HTBI primer set drove a first-round RT-PCR of the TCR CDR3. TCRdb itself ran the multiplex PCR reads through MiXCR, one entry per CDR3 protein. The sample carries 350,000 to 400,000 distinct CDR3 sequences, approximately 13% recorded once. General study findings and limits: In simple terms, a model built on 13 V-J features told ophthalmopathy apart from stable hyperthyroidism. Onset of ophthalmopathy came a median approximately 6.5 months after the model predicted it.

The sequence derives from a woman aged 55-69 years with Graves' hyperthyroidism. The chain links TRBV30 to TRBJ1-1; D unresolved. Sequenced: blood. CDR3 DNA sequence: TGTGCCTGGTCTGCCCGATCTGAAGCTTTCTTT. Its protein is CAWSARSEAFF.